This T cell receptor beta chain was sequenced in a study of neurological immune-mediated disorders. Study findings and constraints: None of the CDR3 amino acid sequences of expanded clones recurred across subjects, suggesting private repertoires in all groups.

The CDR3 covers 12 residues. Trimming took off 4 bases at V and 8 bases at J, with 12 bases between the two ends. Germline CDR1 reads SGHDT; CDR2 reads YYEEEE. This clonotype was counted ten times or more. Antigen: not known. TCRdb independently ran MiXCR on the 5' RACE reads; one entry per CDR3 protein. This sample has more than 10,000 distinct CDR3 sequences; more than 20% occur once, and the top ten carry roughly 13%. The sequenced sample consisted of CD8+ T cells from blood. This sequence was found in a woman in her thirties or forties with multiple sclerosis. The rearrangement uses TRBV5-6 and TRBJ1-2, with D hard to call. The CDR3 DNA is TGTGCCAGCAGCAGGTTAGGGAACGGCTACACCTTC. It encodes CASSRLGNGYTF.